The 5 T cell receptor beta chains listed next were all sequenced from one sample in a study of blood T cell repertoires in COVID-19. The assay was immunoSEQ multiplex PCR, and TCRdb's table has in-frame clones only and misses some. The sample lists about 160,000 clones, over 70% occurring once. The source material was peripheral blood. The receptors derive from a woman of 80 years or more with active or convalescent COVID-19.

This clone has a single count. V is TRBV27 and J is TRBJ2-5; the match to TRBD1 covers 7 bases. Germline assignment: CDR1 MNHEY and CDR2 SMNVEV (reference sequence). J gave up 4 bases and V 6 bases, and 14 bases lay outside the gene matches. The CDR3 contains 16 residues. CDR3 coding DNA: TGTGCCAGCAGACCTCTGACAGGGTTACTTAGAGAGACCCAGTACTTC. Translating it yields CASRPLTGLLRETQYF.

The chain combines TRBV6-1 with TRBJ2-3, with 12 bases fitting TRBD1. With V trimmed by 4 bases and J by 6 bases, 17 bases remained unmatched. Germline lookup yields CDR1 MNHNS and CDR2 SASEGT. CDR3 length equals 19 residues. CDR3 coding DNA: TGTGCCAGCAGTGCACTCCGGGACAGGGGGCGTGCAGGGGTCGATACGCAGTATTTT. This gives the protein CASSALRDRGRAGVDTQYF.

The V call is TRBV9, the J call TRBJ2-6; 7 positions match TRBD2. Germline V CDR1 and CDR2: SGDLS, YYNGEE. Germline trimming cut 3 bases from V and 0 bases from J; bases unmatched to any gene: 9. The CDR3 contains 18 residues. The CDR3 reads CASSGTGTGGSGANVLTF. The DNA for the CDR3 is TGTGCCAGCAGCGGAACCGGGACGGGGGGCTCTGGGGCCAACGTCCTGACTTTC.

The chain combines TRBV15 with TRBJ1-4; D is possibly TRBD1 (5 bases). Trimming left V 1 base short and J 8 bases short, with 11 bases between. CDR3 length: 14 residues. The germline V gene has CDR1 LNHNV and CDR2 YYDKDF (reference sequence). As DNA, the CDR3 is TGTGCCACCAGCAGAGGCGGGACCTCAGAAAAACTGTTTTTT. Encoded protein: CATSRGGTSEKLFF.

The gene calls are TRBV9 and TRBJ1-6, with 9 nucleotides matching TRBD1. The CDR3 covers 16 residues. Germline trimming cut 3 bases from V and 7 bases from J; bases unmatched to any gene: 8. Germline values: CDR1 SGDLS, CDR2 YYNGEE. CDR3: CASSASAGTGNSPLHF. The DNA for the CDR3 is TGTGCCAGCAGCGCATCGGCCGGGACAGGGAATTCACCCCTCCACTTT.